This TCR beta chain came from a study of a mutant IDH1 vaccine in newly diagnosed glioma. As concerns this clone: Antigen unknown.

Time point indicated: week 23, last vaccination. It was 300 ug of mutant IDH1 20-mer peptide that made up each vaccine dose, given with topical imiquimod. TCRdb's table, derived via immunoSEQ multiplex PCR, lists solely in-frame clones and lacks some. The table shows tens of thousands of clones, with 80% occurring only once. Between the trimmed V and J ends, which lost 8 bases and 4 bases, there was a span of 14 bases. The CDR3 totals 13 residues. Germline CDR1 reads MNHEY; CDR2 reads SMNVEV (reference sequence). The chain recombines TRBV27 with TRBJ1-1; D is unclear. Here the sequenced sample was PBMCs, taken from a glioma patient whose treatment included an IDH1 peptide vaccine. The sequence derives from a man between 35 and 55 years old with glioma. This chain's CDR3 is CASRTESGTEAFF. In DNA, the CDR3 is TGTGCCAGCCGGACGGAGTCTGGCACTGAAGCTTTCTTT.